Listed here are 6 T cell receptor beta chains from one sample, sequenced in a study of blood T cell repertoires in COVID-19. The assay was immunoSEQ multiplex PCR, and TCRdb's table has in-frame clones only and misses some. The sample includes tens of thousands of clones, approximately 81% of them seen just once. What was sequenced was peripheral blood. The source of these receptors is a man in his forties with acute or convalescent COVID-19.

The chain joins TRBV5-1 to TRBJ2-7, with D unclear. The CDR3 runs to 14 residues. CDR1 and CDR2 (germline): SGHRS, YFSETQ. V was cut by 2 bases and J by 7 bases, with 16 bases left in between. CDR3 loop: CASSLDRLNGEQYF. Written as DNA, the CDR3 is TGCGCCAGCAGCTTAGACCGACTGAACGGGGAGCAGTACTTC. Filled out from reference TRBV5-1 and TRBJ2-7, the complete variable domain reads KAGVTQTPRYLIKTRGQQVTLSCSPISGHRSVSWYQQTPGQGLQFLFEYFSETQRNKGNFPGRFSGRQFSNSRSEMNVSTLELGDSALYLCASSLDRLNGEQYFGPGTRLTVT.

The chain carries TRBV24-1 and TRBJ2-3; TRBD2 agrees at 11 bases. With V trimmed by 9 bases and J by 6 bases, 10 bases remained unmatched. In germline, CDR1 is KGHDR, CDR2 SFDVKD. The length of the CDR3 is 15 residues. CDR3 amino acids: CATQTSGKVADTQYF. In nucleotides, the CDR3 is TGTGCCACCCAGACTAGCGGGAAGGTTGCCGATACGCAGTATTTT.

This chain links TRBV11-2 with TRBJ2-5, with TRBD2 as a possible D gene (5 bases). Germline loops: CDR1 SGHAT, CDR2 FQNNGV. The V end was cut by 1 base, the J end by 2 bases, with 8 bases between. This CDR3 comprises 14 residues. This chain's CDR3 is CASSLVPGQETQYF. The CDR3 nucleotides are TGTGCCAGCAGCTTAGTGCCGGGGCAAGAGACCCAGTACTTC.

The chain is built from TRBV23-1 and TRBJ2-2, with D possibly TRBD2 on 6 matching bases. TRBV23-1 is given ORF status, its function remaining uncertain. V was pared by 1 base and J by 5 bases, with 14 bases between. This CDR3 contains 16 residues. Here the CDR3 DNA reads TGCGCCAGCAGTCAATTGCGGGGTGACGGGACCGGGGAGCTGTTTTTT. Residues: CASSQLRGDGTGELFF.

The chain is built from TRBV6-5 and TRBJ2-3, with D perhaps matching TRBD2 (6 bases). Per the germline V gene, CDR1 is MNHEY and CDR2 is SVGAGI. V lost 0 bases and J lost 2, with 12 bases in between. The CDR3 is 16 amino acids. The DNA for the CDR3 is TGTGCCAGCAGTTACTCGTCTGGGGAGGACACAGATACGCAGTATTTT. This translates into CASSYSSGEDTDTQYF.

This rearrangement joins TRBV9 to TRBJ2-6, with D possibly being TRBD2 (6 bases). The CDR3 has 17 residues. Trimming left V 0 bases short and J 3 bases short, with 13 bases between. CDR1 and CDR2 from the germline V gene are SGDLS and YYNGEE. The CDR3: CASSVVGAEGGANVLTF. Here the CDR3 DNA reads TGTGCCAGCAGCGTAGTAGGGGCGGAGGGTGGGGCCAACGTCCTGACTTTC. Full variable domain (outside the CDR3, taken from reference TRBV9 and TRBJ2-6): DSGVTQTPKHLITATGQRVTLRCSPRSGDLSVYWYQQSLDQGLQFLIQYYNGEERAKGNILERFSAQQFPDLHSELNLSSLELGDSALYFCASSVVGAEGGANVLTFGAGSRLTVL.